The 20 T cell receptor beta chains given below trace back to one sample, sequenced in a study of T-cell reconstitution after alpha-beta-depleted transplantation in children. A library of TCRbeta sequences, prepared with unique molecular identifiers, was generated. TCRdb re-called the PCR reads through MiXCR, storing one row per CDR3 protein. The sample yields under 300,000 distinct CDR3 sequences, 9.7% seen once. The specimen was PBMCs from the stem cell graft donor, collected from the stem cell graft. The receptors were sampled from a human donor who donated a stem cell graft to a child with SCID.

This clonotype appeared many times. The chain couples TRBV30 to TRBJ2-1; 13 bases fit TRBD2. The V segment lost 2 bases and the J segment 0 bases; nucleotides outside the gene matches: 10. The CDR3 is 19 residues long. CDR1 GTSNPN and CDR2 SVGIG come from the germline V gene (reference sequence). The CDR3 sequence: CAWSSSTSGGSSSYNEQFF. The CDR3 DNA is TGTGCCTGGAGTTCCTCGACTAGCGGGGGGTCGAGCTCCTACAATGAGCAGTTCTTC.

This clonotype was counted at least ten times. This chain links TRBV25-1 with TRBJ2-7, with D maybe TRBD2 (5 bases). Germline CDR1 reads MGHDK; CDR2 reads SYGVNS. The CDR3 runs to 12 residues. Deletions cut 1 base from V and 5 bases from J, with 6 bases between. The DNA for the CDR3 is TGTGCCAGCAGTGAATCGAGGGACGAGCAGTACTTC. Its protein is CASSESRDEQYF.

In this sample, this clonotype turned up many times. This chain connects TRBV5-1 to TRBJ1-1; maybe TRBD1 (6 bases). Per the germline V gene, CDR1 is SGHRS and CDR2 is YFSETQ. V lost 7 bases, J lost 0 bases, and 10 bases lay in between. The CDR3 is 13 amino acids. The CDR3 DNA reads TGCGCCAGCCAGGGGAACATGAACACTGAAGCTTTCTTT. Encoded protein: CASQGNMNTEAFF.

In regard to this clonotype: This may stem from a read error, because a much larger clone lies one nucleotide away. This chain links TRBV3-1 with TRBJ2-7; D is ambiguous. V was pared by 4 bases and J by 6 bases, with 13 bases between. The CDR3 spans 13 residues. CDR1 LGHDT and CDR2 YNNKEL come from the germline V gene (reference sequence). The CDR3 DNA reads as TGTGCCAGCAGCCTGGGCGCGGTTCCCGAGCAGTACTTC. Protein sequence: CASSLGAVPEQYF.

This clonotype was recorded at least ten times. This CDR3 is CASSLGSGATNTGELFF. The CDR3 DNA is TGTGCCAGCAGTTTGGGGTCGGGGGCGACGAACACCGGGGAGCTGTTTTTT. This sequence joins TRBV12-3 or TRBV12-4 and TRBJ2-2; D assignment may be TRBD1 or TRBD2 (6 bases each). V was clipped by 3 bases and J by 0 bases, with 14 bases between them. This CDR3 spans 17 amino acids.

This clonotype has at least ten counts. The chain employs TRBV10-3 and TRBJ2-1; D gene ambiguous. The V end lost 8 bases, the J end lost 4 bases, and 9 bases lay between the germline ends. CDR1 is ENHRY, CDR2 SYGVKD, per germline. This CDR3 comprises 12 residues. Here the CDR3 reads CAIQRKYNEQFF. Here the CDR3 DNA reads TGTGCCATCCAACGAAAATACAATGAGCAGTTCTTC.

This clonotype was detected many times. V and J are TRBV5-1 and TRBJ1-1; 9 positions agree with TRBD1. Per the germline V gene, CDR1 is SGHRS and CDR2 is YFSETQ. This CDR3 region has 14 residues. With 0 bases clipped from V and 5 bases from J, the junction kept 2 bases outside the gene matches. CDR3: CASSLGQGETEAFF. CDR3 nucleotide sequence: TGCGCCAGCAGCTTGGGACAGGGGGAAACTGAAGCTTTCTTT.

This clonotype was recorded many times. The CDR3 is CASSTRQGVEDTQYF. CDR3 coding DNA: TGTGCCAGCAGCACCCGACAGGGGGTAGAAGATACGCAGTATTTT. The chain combines TRBV11-2 with TRBJ2-3, with TRBD1 matching 9 bases. After removal of 5 bases from V and 5 bases from J, the junction contained 8 bases not matched to a gene. CDR1 SGHAT and CDR2 FQNNGV come from the germline V gene. The CDR3 extends over 15 amino acids.

This clonotype was detected many times. The chain joins TRBV7-9 to TRBJ2-3; perhaps TRBD2 as D (6 bases). The CDR3 is 15 residues long. The germline gives CDR1 SEHNR, CDR2 FQNEAQ (reference sequence). Between the trimmed V and J ends, which lost 3 bases and 6 bases, there was a span of 16 bases. Here the CDR3 reads CASSFSQGGEDTQYF. Here the CDR3 DNA reads TGTGCCAGCAGCTTTAGCCAGGGCGGGGAGGATACGCAGTATTTT.

This clonotype was detected many times. The rearrangement links TRBV11-2 to TRBJ2-6; a weak D match, TRBD1 (6 bases). CDR1 SGHAT and CDR2 FQNNGV come from the germline V gene. Trimming took off 2 bases at V and 1 base at J, with 15 bases between the two ends. CDR3 size: 18 residues. The CDR3 sequence is CASSLSPIQGSGANVLTF. In nucleotides, the CDR3 is TGTGCCAGCAGCTTATCTCCTATACAGGGTTCTGGGGCCAACGTCCTGACTTTC.

In its sample, this clonotype was seen many times. At one boundary the junction diverges from the germline segment, which might be a read error. This chain links TRBV7-2 with TRBJ2-1; perhaps TRBD2 as D (5 bases). This CDR3 comprises 15 residues. Germline-derived CDR1 and CDR2 are SGHTA and FQGNSA. This chain's CDR3 is CASSLMTGTYSEQFF. The CDR3 coding sequence is TGTGCCAGCAGCTTGATGACGGGAACCTACAGTGAGCAGTTCTTC.

The chain couples TRBV10-3 to TRBJ2-2; D is possibly TRBD1 or TRBD2 (5 bases each). Germline V CDR1 and CDR2: ENHRY, SYGVKD. This CDR3 region has 14 residues. The V and J ends lost 4 bases and 6 bases respectively, with 12 bases between them. The CDR3 DNA reads TGTGCCATCAGTGCTGAAAGGGGAGCCGGGGAGCTGTTTTTT. It yields the protein CAISAERGAGELFF.

This chain links TRBV27 with TRBJ1-2, with D hard to call. Trimming left V 5 bases short and J 8 bases short, with 24 bases between. Germline V gene sequence: CDR1 MNHEY, CDR2 SMNVEV (reference sequence). This CDR3 comprises 16 residues. CDR3 in DNA: TGTGCCAGCAGTCCCACCGGGCTTTGGGCCAGAGACGGCTACACCTTC. It specifies CASSPTGLWARDGYTF.

At least ten counts were recorded for this clonotype. The chain recombines TRBV21-1 with TRBJ1-5; the table's D call, TRBD1, was not checked against the DNA. TRBV21-1 is flagged as a pseudogene. The CDR3 is 12 residues long. The DNA of the CDR3 is TGTGCCAGCAGCACCTTAACCGGGACCCAGCATTTT. It codes for CASSTLTGTQHF.

This clonotype was recorded at least ten times. The rearrangement joins TRBV5-1 to TRBJ2-3; the D is unclear. With 2 bases removed from V and 7 bases from J, the gap between germline ends came to 11 bases. The CDR3 runs 13 residues. Germline V lookup: CDR1 SGHRS, CDR2 YFSETQ. In DNA form, the CDR3 reads TGCGCCAGCAGCTTTGAAGGGCTGAATACGCAGTATTTT. Amino acids: CASSFEGLNTQYF.

This clonotype was counted ten times or more. V is TRBV20-1 and J is TRBJ1-2; 7 positions agree with TRBD1. Germline assignment: CDR1 DFQATT and CDR2 SNEGSKA (reference sequence). The CDR3 totals 12 residues. The junction had 2 bases not matched to a gene; V was cut back by 7 bases and J by 0 bases. The CDR3 DNA sequence: TGCAGTGTCGACAGGGCTAACTATGGCTACACCTTC. This gives the protein CSVDRANYGYTF.

This clonotype was recorded many times. The V and J genes are TRBV5-1 and TRBJ1-4; D might be TRBD1 (5 bases). Trimming cost V 4 bases and J 0 bases, with 13 bases left between them. Germline CDR1 SGHRS, CDR2 YFSETQ. The CDR3 consists of 16 residues. The CDR3 is CASSRQGATTNEKLFF. The CDR3, as DNA: TGCGCCAGCAGCCGCCAGGGAGCAACAACTAATGAAAAACTGTTTTTT.

Many counts were recorded for this clonotype. V and J are TRBV5-1 and TRBJ2-7; the match to TRBD1 covers 7 bases. The CDR3 loop spans 15 amino acids. After removal of 4 bases from V and 4 bases from J, the junction contained 11 bases not matched to a gene. The V gene's germline CDR1 is SGHRS and CDR2 YFSETQ. The CDR3 DNA reads as TGCGCCAGCAGCCTCGCAGGGGGAGCTCAATACGAGCAGTACTTC. It codes for CASSLAGGAQYEQYF.

There are many counts of this clonotype. The genes are TRBV5-1 and TRBJ2-6; no definite D call. Per germline, CDR1 SGHRS and CDR2 YFSETQ. The CDR3 is 14 amino acids. Deletions cut 4 bases from V and 4 bases from J, with 9 bases between. The CDR3 loop is CASSMFTGANVLTF. The CDR3 nucleotides read TGCGCCAGCAGCATGTTTACAGGGGCCAACGTCCTGACTTTC.

The CDR3 here is CASSRPGANVLTF. The CDR3 coding sequence is TGTGCCAGCAGCCGTCCGGGGGCCAACGTCCTGACTTTC. This chain joins TRBV7-9 and TRBJ2-6; D gene ambiguous. Between the trimmed V and J ends, which lost 5 bases and 4 bases, there was a span of 6 bases. In germline, CDR1 is SEHNR, CDR2 FQNEAQ (reference sequence). The CDR3 runs to 13 residues.